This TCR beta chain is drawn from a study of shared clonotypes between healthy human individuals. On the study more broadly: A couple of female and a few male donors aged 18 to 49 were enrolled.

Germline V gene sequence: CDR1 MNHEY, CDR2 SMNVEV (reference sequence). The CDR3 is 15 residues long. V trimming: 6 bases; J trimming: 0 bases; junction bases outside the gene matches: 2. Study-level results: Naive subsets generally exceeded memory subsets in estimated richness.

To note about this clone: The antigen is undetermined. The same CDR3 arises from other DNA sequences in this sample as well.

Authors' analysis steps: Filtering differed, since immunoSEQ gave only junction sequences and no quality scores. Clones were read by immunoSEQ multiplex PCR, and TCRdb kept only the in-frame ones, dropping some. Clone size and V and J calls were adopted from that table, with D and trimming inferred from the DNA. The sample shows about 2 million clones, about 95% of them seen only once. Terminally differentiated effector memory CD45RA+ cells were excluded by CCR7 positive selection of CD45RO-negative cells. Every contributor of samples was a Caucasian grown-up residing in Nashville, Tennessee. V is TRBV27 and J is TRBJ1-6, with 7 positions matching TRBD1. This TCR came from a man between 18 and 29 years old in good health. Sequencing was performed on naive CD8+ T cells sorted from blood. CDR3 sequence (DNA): TGTGCCAGCAGGACAGGGTTCTCCTATAATTCACCCCTCCACTTT. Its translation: CASRTGFSYNSPLHF.